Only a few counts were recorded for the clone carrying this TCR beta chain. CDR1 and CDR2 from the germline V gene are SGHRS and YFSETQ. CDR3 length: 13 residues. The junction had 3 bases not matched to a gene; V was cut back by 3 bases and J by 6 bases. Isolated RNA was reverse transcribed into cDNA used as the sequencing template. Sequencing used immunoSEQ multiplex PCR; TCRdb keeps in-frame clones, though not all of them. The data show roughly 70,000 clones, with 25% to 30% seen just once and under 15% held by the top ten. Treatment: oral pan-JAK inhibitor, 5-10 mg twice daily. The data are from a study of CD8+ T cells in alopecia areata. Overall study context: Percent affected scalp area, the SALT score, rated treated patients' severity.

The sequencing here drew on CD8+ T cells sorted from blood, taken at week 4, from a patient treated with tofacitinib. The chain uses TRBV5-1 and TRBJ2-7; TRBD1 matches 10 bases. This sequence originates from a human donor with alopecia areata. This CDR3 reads CASSYGTGVEQYF. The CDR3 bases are TGCGCCAGCAGCTACGGGACAGGGGTCGAGCAGTACTTC.